Below are 29 T cell receptor beta chains sequenced from a single sample in a study of blood T cell repertoires in COVID-19. TCRdb keeps only in-frame clones here, not all; method: immunoSEQ multiplex PCR. The sample lists about 390,000 clones, about 90% occurring once. Sequenced material: peripheral blood. The receptor source for this set is a woman aged 55 to 70 with COVID-19, enrolled during active disease.

The rearrangement joins TRBV18 to TRBJ2-1, with a tentative D call TRBD1 (6 bases). V was shortened by 1 base and J by 2 bases, with 18 bases between the two germline ends. CDR3 length equals 18 residues. Germline CDR1 KGHSH, CDR2 LQKENI. The CDR3 DNA reads TGTGCCAGCTCACCACGGGTGAGGGACATAGGGACCTACAATGAGCAGTTCTTC. Its protein is CASSPRVRDIGTYNEQFF.

The chain carries TRBV28 and TRBJ1-5; 8 bases agree with TRBD1. The CDR3 loop spans 13 amino acids. CDR1 MDHEN and CDR2 SYDVKM come from the germline V gene. The V segment lost 8 bases and the J segment 3 bases; nucleotides outside the gene matches: 3. CDR3 sequence (DNA): TGTGCCAGCTGGACAGGGAACAATCAGCCCCAGCATTTT. It specifies CASWTGNNQPQHF.

The CDR3 here is CASSQGPGTVNEQFF. The CDR3 coding sequence is TGTGCCAGCAGCCAAGGCCCCGGGACAGTCAATGAGCAGTTCTTC. The chain uses TRBV3-1 (or the pseudogene TRBV3-2) and TRBJ2-1, with 7 bases lining up with TRBD1. The CDR3 consists of 15 residues. The V and J ends lost 1 base and 6 bases, in that order; junction bases with no gene match: 6. The germline V gene encodes CDR1 LGHDT and CDR2 YNNKEL (reference sequence).

V usage is TRBV6-1 and J usage is TRBJ1-2; D gene ambiguous. V gave up 1 base and J gave up 6 bases, with 18 bases separating them. CDR3 length equals 16 residues. CDR1 is MNHNS and CDR2 is SASEGT in the germline V gene. CDR3 nucleotides: TGTGCCAGCAGTGAAGAAGTGGGGAGTGGGTTGCATGGCTACACCTTC. Translating it yields CASSEEVGSGLHGYTF.

The chain's CDR3 is CASVFTEQETQYF. Here the CDR3 DNA reads TGTGCCAGCGTGTTTACAGAACAAGAGACCCAGTACTTC. V usage is TRBV18 and J usage is TRBJ2-5, with D unclear. The length of the CDR3 is 13 residues. The V end lost 8 bases, the J end lost 2 bases, and 12 bases lay between the germline ends. The V gene's germline CDR1 is KGHSH and CDR2 LQKENI.

The J gene is TRBJ1-2, the V gene TRBV4-1; no clear D. The CDR3 extends over 13 amino acids. Between the trimmed V and J ends, which lost 2 bases and 1 base, there was a span of 5 bases. Germline-derived CDR1 and CDR2 are MGHRA and YSYEKL. DNA of the CDR3: TGCGCCAGCAGCCAAACGGGTAACTATGGCTACACCTTC. Protein: CASSQTGNYGYTF.

The chain recombines TRBV7-2 with TRBJ2-5; no reliable D call. Germline V lookup: CDR1 SGHTA, CDR2 FQGNSA. The CDR3 totals 11 residues. The V end lost 5 bases, the J end lost 3 bases, and 4 bases lay between the germline ends. As DNA, the CDR3 is TGTGCCAGCAGCCAGGAAGAGACCCAGTACTTC. Its translation: CASSQEETQYF. The entire variable domain, with the rest obtained from reference TRBV7-2 and TRBJ2-5, is as follows: GAGVSQSPSNKVTEKGKDVELRCDPISGHTALYWYRQSLGQGLEFLIYFQGNSAPDKSGLPSDRFSAERTGGSVSTLTIQRTQQEDSAVYLCASSQEETQYFGPGTRLLVL.

The chain is built from TRBV3-1 (or the pseudogene TRBV3-2) and TRBJ2-7; 9 nucleotides line up with TRBD1. J gave up 3 bases and V 6 bases, and 9 bases lay outside the gene matches. The germline CDR1 and CDR2 sequences are LGHDT and YNNKEL (reference sequence). The CDR3 extends over 15 amino acids. Here the CDR3 reads CASSLQGAPDYEQYF. For the CDR3, the DNA is TGTGCCAGCAGTCTACAGGGGGCGCCGGACTACGAGCAGTACTTC.

The chain employs TRBV7-2 and TRBJ1-3, with 10 bases fitting TRBD1. CDR3 length: 16 amino acids. CDR1 is SGHTA, CDR2 FQGNSA, per germline. The V and J ends lost 4 bases and 3 bases, in that order; junction bases with no gene match: 6. The CDR3 nucleotides read TGTGCCAGCAGCTCTCGACAGGGGGCCAGTGGAAACACCATATATTTT. Translating gives CASSSRQGASGNTIYF.

This sequence joins TRBV9 and TRBJ1-4; TRBD1 aligns across 8 bases. Germline CDR1 is SGDLS and CDR2 is YYNGEE. V lost 4 bases, J lost 7 bases, and 6 bases stayed unmatched. The CDR3 sequence is 14 residues long. This CDR3 is CASSLRDRGEKLFF. CDR3 nucleotides: TGTGCCAGCAGCTTAAGAGACAGGGGTGAAAAACTGTTTTTT.

The rearrangement uses TRBV27 and TRBJ2-2, with a weak D call TRBD1 (5 bases). Germline V CDR1 and CDR2: MNHEY, SMNVEV (reference sequence). Trimming shortened V by 1 base and J by 7 bases, and 16 bases separated the two germline ends. The CDR3 sequence is 16 residues long. CDR3 coding DNA: TGTGCCAGCAGTTTATTCTACAGGCTTGATGGCGGGGAGCTGTTTTTT. It codes for CASSLFYRLDGGELFF.

CDR3 sequence (DNA): TGCGCCAGCAGCCGGGAAGGACAGGGGGCTAATTCACCCCTCCACTTT. Translation: CASSREGQGANSPLHF. J is TRBJ1-6 and V is TRBV4-1; 11 bases map to TRBD1. The CDR3 sequence is 16 residues long. From germline, CDR1 is MGHRA and CDR2 YSYEKL. V shed 4 bases, J shed 6 bases, and the junction held 5 bases outside the gene matches.

J is TRBJ1-2 and V is TRBV5-1; 7 bases agree with TRBD1. Germline CDR1 is SGHRS and CDR2 is YFSETQ. V trimming: 0 bases; J trimming: 0 bases; junction bases outside the gene matches: 11. This CDR3 spans 18 amino acids. For the CDR3, the DNA is TGCGCCAGCAGCTTGGCGGGTCCGACAGGGTCAGCTAACTATGGCTACACCTTC. Amino acids: CASSLAGPTGSANYGYTF. The full variable domain, in which reference TRBV5-1 and TRBJ1-2 provide the parts outside the CDR3, is KAGVTQTPRYLIKTRGQQVTLSCSPISGHRSVSWYQQTPGQGLQFLFEYFSETQRNKGNFPGRFSGRQFSNSRSEMNVSTLELGDSALYLCASSLAGPTGSANYGYTFGSGTRLTVV.

The chain couples TRBV6-5 to TRBJ2-7, with 10 positions matching TRBD1. This CDR3 spans 16 amino acids. Germline CDR1 reads MNHEY; CDR2 reads SVGAGI. Trimming removed 2 bases from V and 4 bases from J; junction bases left unmatched: 8. The CDR3 nucleotides are TGTGCCAGCAGTTACCCTGGACAGGGGGTAGGATACGAGCAGTACTTC. Its protein product is CASSYPGQGVGYEQYF.

The chain combines TRBV3-1 (or the pseudogene TRBV3-2) with TRBJ1-6; the D is unclear. CDR1 and CDR2 from the germline V gene are LGHDT and YNNKEL (reference sequence). V was cut by 3 bases and J by 7 bases, with 16 bases left in between. The CDR3 consists of 16 residues. The CDR3 DNA sequence: TGTGCCAGCAGCCATCCTCCCGGGTGGTTGAATTCACCCCTCCACTTT. It is translated as CASSHPPGWLNSPLHF.

The rearrangement uses TRBV7-2 and TRBJ2-1; 8 bases map to TRBD2. Per the germline V gene, CDR1 is SGHTA and CDR2 is FQGNSA. The junction had 5 bases not matched to a gene; V was cut back by 3 bases and J by 7 bases. This CDR3 contains 14 residues. CDR3 sequence reads: CASSLGGGSNEQFF. CDR3 sequence (DNA): TGTGCCAGCAGCTTGGGCGGGGGGTCGAATGAGCAGTTCTTC. Full variable domain (remainder filled in from reference TRBV7-2 and TRBJ2-1): GAGVSQSPSNKVTEKGKDVELRCDPISGHTALYWYRQSLGQGLEFLIYFQGNSAPDKSGLPSDRFSAERTGGSVSTLTIQRTQQEDSAVYLCASSLGGGSNEQFFGPGTRLTVL.

V usage is TRBV18 and J usage is TRBJ2-1; D gene unclear. This CDR3 contains 12 residues. The germline V and J ends were trimmed by 3 bases and 9 bases, with 9 bases remaining between them. Germline V lookup: CDR1 KGHSH, CDR2 LQKENI. Written as DNA, the CDR3 is TGTGCCAGCTCACCGGAGATCAGTGAGCAGTTCTTC. Its translation: CASSPEISEQFF.

The chain combines TRBV4-2 with TRBJ1-4, with a possible D match to TRBD1 (6 bases). The CDR3 is made up of 15 amino acids. Germline V gives CDR1 LGHNA, CDR2 YNFKEQ. Trimming stripped 3 bases from V and 4 bases from J, with 12 bases between. The CDR3 nucleotides read TGTGCCAGCAGCCAGTCCGGGACACTTAATGAAAAACTGTTTTTT. This codes for CASSQSGTLNEKLFF.

CDR3 loop: CASSVGANYGYTF. The CDR3 bases are TGTGCCAGCAGCGTGGGAGCGAACTATGGCTACACCTTC. V usage is TRBV9 and J usage is TRBJ1-2; no definite D call. The CDR3 length is 13 residues. V lost 2 bases and J lost 2, with 7 bases in between. CDR1 and CDR2 (germline): SGDLS, YYNGEE.

In DNA form, the CDR3 reads TGTGCCAGCAGCGTCACAGGCCCTAGGGGGAACACCGGGGAGCTGTTTTTT. Protein: CASSVTGPRGNTGELFF. This chain links TRBV2 with TRBJ2-2, with D tentatively TRBD1 (5 bases). This CDR3 is built from 17 residues. Germline CDR1 is SNHLY and CDR2 is FYNNEI. V gave up 6 bases and J gave up 1 base, with 18 bases separating them.

This chain links TRBV18 with TRBJ1-2; 10 bases align to TRBD1. J lost 1 base, V lost 1 base, and 15 bases had no gene match. CDR1 KGHSH and CDR2 LQKENI come from the germline V gene. The CDR3 spans 20 residues. The CDR3 is CASSPQAPSVTGGLNYGYTF. The CDR3 DNA reads as TGTGCCAGCTCACCACAAGCCCCCAGCGTGACAGGGGGCCTTAACTATGGCTACACCTTC.

The rearrangement joins TRBV24-1 to TRBJ2-1, with D uncertain. The CDR3 sequence is 11 residues long. Germline V gene sequence: CDR1 KGHDR, CDR2 SFDVKD. V was cut by 7 bases and J by 8 bases, with 8 bases left in between. The CDR3 loop is CATSSRDEQFF. Written as DNA, the CDR3 is TGTGCCACCAGCAGCCGGGATGAGCAGTTCTTC.

This chain joins TRBV7-9 and TRBJ2-7; 7 nucleotides line up with TRBD1. The CDR3 runs to 13 residues. The V and J ends lost 2 bases and 12 bases, in that order; junction bases with no gene match: 10. Germline-derived CDR1 and CDR2 are SEHNR and FQNEAQ (reference sequence). The CDR3 sequence is CASSLTGQGVPYF. The CDR3 DNA reads TGTGCCAGCAGCTTAACAGGTCAGGGGGTTCCGTACTTC.

The sample holds a few counts of this clone. The rearrangement uses TRBV6-2 or TRBV6-3 and TRBJ2-7, with D tentatively TRBD1 (6 bases). Germline CDR1 MNHEY, CDR2 SVGEGT. The CDR3 totals 16 residues. Trimming stripped 6 bases from V and 1 base from J, with 19 bases between. CDR3 sequence: CASSPDRDTTSYEQYF. CDR3 nucleotide sequence: TGTGCCAGCAGCCCCGATCGGGACACCACTTCCTACGAGCAGTACTTC.

This rearrangement joins TRBV5-4 to TRBJ2-5; 9 nucleotides align to TRBD1. V shed 4 bases, J shed 5 bases, and the junction held 6 bases outside the gene matches. CDR1 SGHNT and CDR2 YYREEE come from the germline V gene (reference sequence). CDR3 length: 14 amino acids. The CDR3: CASSGTGNRETQYF. CDR3 coding DNA: TGTGCCAGCAGCGGGACAGGGAATAGGGAGACCCAGTACTTC.

This clone was seen more than once but under ten times. This chain uses TRBV2 with TRBJ1-2; D may be TRBD1 (5 bases). Per germline, CDR1 SNHLY and CDR2 FYNNEI. This CDR3 region has 15 residues. V dropped 4 bases and J dropped 0 bases, with 12 bases sitting between them. In nucleotides, the CDR3 is TGTGCCAGCAGTGTGCGGGGACCCTCTAACTATGGCTACACCTTC. Protein sequence: CASSVRGPSNYGYTF.

This clone appeared many times. J is TRBJ2-6 and V is TRBV6-1; D gene unclear. Germline values: CDR1 MNHNS, CDR2 SASEGT. V shed 2 bases and J shed 0 bases, with 5 bases lying between them. The CDR3 loop spans 15 amino acids. The DNA of the CDR3 is TGTGCCAGCAGTGAAAAGAGCTCTGGGGCCAACGTCCTGACTTTC. Amino acid sequence: CASSEKSSGANVLTF.

This clone was seen only once. The chain joins TRBV6-4 to TRBJ2-7, with 8 nucleotides matching TRBD1. CDR3 length equals 15 residues. Germline V CDR1 and CDR2: MRHNA, SNTAGT. Losses at the gene ends were 3 bases for V and 7 bases for J; bases not matched to a gene: 11. The CDR3 sequence is CASSEVGQGLREQYF. CDR3 bases: TGTGCCAGCAGTGAAGTAGGACAGGGCCTACGGGAGCAGTACTTC.

The CDR3 coding sequence is TGTGCCAGCAGTTACTTAACGCAGGGCAGTAAGGGCTACACCTTC. This translates into CASSYLTQGSKGYTF. V is TRBV6-5 and J is TRBJ1-2; D perhaps matches TRBD1 (5 bases). Trimming removed 1 base from V and 8 bases from J, with 17 bases in between. The germline V gene has CDR1 MNHEY and CDR2 SVGAGI. The CDR3 has 15 amino acids.